This TCR beta chain was captured in a study of T cell responses to AZD1222 COVID-19 vaccine. At the level of the study: Analysis merged second doses at about 4 or about 12 weeks.

Details on this clone: Antigen: not known.

Libraries were prepared by immunoSEQ multiplex PCR; TCRdb keeps only in-frame clonotypes and omits some of them. The profile covers around 100,000 clones, with 85% to 95% appearing a single time and approximately 4.7% taken by the ten largest. Study-level points and caveats: Donors in the cohort were predominantly white British and more often female, and clonal diversity was possibly underestimated. Baseline testing showed seropositivity in only a handful of AZD1222 recipients.

Trimming cost V 0 bases and J 10 bases, with 10 bases left between them. This CDR3 spans 13 amino acids. Germline loops: CDR1 SGHNT, CDR2 YYREEE (reference sequence). The chain joins TRBV5-4 to TRBJ1-4; no clear D. This receptor was taken from an adult in good health. The starting material was peripheral blood, obtained on day 0 of AZD1222 vaccination. CDR3 DNA: TGTGCCAGCAGCTTGGGGGTAAACGGAAAACTGTTTTTT. The encoded protein is CASSLGVNGKLFF.